Given below is one T cell receptor beta chain in context. Among the exclusions were patients with other autoimmune diseases, uncontrolled infections, pregnancy or lactation. The authors amplified TCR beta CDR3 regions from RNA transcripts. The first round was an RT-PCR with HTBI primers, and the second round was a multiplex PCR. In TCRdb, the multiplex PCR reads were re-called with MiXCR into one record per CDR3 protein. Among under 60,000 distinct CDR3 sequences listed, 45% to 55% were seen once. This specimen belongs to a study of Graves' ophthalmopathy and Graves' hyperthyroidism. Germline V gene sequence: CDR1 MNHEY, CDR2 SVGEGT. The CDR3 has 12 amino acids.

The receptor was derived from an adult woman with Graves' ophthalmopathy. Sequencing input: peripheral blood. This chain uses TRBV6-2 or TRBV6-3 with TRBJ2-3, with unresolved D. The DNA end is more similar to TRBJ2-1, so the J call may be wrong. This chain's CDR3 is CASSHSTDTQFF. CDR3 sequence (DNA): TGTGCCAGCAGTCATAGCACAGATACGCAGTTCTTC.